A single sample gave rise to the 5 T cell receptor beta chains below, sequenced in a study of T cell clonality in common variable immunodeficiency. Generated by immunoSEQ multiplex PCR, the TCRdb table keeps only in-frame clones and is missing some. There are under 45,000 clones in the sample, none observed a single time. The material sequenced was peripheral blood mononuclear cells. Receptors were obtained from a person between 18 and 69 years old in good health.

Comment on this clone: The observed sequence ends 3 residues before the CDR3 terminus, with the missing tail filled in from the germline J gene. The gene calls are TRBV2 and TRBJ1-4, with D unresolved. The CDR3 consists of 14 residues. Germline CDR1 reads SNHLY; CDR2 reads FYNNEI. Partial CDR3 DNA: TGTGCCAGCGGGCCAGAGGCCTATAATTCACCA. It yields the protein CASGPEAYNSP. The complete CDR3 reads CASGPEAYNSPLFF.

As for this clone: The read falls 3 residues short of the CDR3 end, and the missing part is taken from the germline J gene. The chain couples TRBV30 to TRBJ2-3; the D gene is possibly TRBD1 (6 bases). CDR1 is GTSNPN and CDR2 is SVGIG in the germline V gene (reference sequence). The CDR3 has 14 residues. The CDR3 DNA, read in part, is TGTGCCTGGAGTGTACAGGGACGGGGTCAGCCG. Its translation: CAWSVQGRGQP. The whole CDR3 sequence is CAWSVQGRGQPQYF.

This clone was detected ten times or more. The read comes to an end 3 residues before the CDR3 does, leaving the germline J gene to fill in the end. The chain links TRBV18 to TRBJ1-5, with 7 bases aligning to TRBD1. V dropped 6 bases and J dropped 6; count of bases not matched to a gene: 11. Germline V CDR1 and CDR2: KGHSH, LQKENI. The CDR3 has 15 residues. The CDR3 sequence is CASSPGTQGGQPQHF. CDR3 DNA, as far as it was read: TGTGCCAGCTCCCCCGGGACCCAGGGGGGTCAGCCC.

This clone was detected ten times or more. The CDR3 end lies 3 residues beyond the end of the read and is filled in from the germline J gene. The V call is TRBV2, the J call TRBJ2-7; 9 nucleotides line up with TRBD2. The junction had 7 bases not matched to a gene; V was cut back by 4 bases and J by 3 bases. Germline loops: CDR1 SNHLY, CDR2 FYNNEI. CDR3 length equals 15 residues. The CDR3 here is CASSGYNSGGYEQYF. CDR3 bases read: TGTGCCAGCAGTGGCTACAATAGCGGGGGCTACGAG.

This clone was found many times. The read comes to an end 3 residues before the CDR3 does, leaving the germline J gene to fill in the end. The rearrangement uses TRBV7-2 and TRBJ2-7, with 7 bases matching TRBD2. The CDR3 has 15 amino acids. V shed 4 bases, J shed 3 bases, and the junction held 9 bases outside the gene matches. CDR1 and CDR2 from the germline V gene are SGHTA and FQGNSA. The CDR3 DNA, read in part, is TGTGCCAGCAGCTCCTTTATTGGCGGGGGCTACGAG. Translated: CASSSFIGGGYE. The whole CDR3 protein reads CASSSFIGGGYEQYF.